The next 25 T cell receptor beta chains were all read from a single sample in a study of CD8 T cells in ankylosing spondylitis. TCRdb passed the 5' RACE reads through MiXCR, listing each CDR3 protein once. The repertoire includes fewer than 400,000 distinct CDR3 sequences, 14% to 15% of them detected once, and about 1% sits in the top ten. Sequencing was done on a sample of blood, either unsorted or a sorted T cell fraction (not recorded which). The source of these receptors is a male donor with ankylosing spondylitis or in good health (not recorded which).

The V call is TRBV7-8, the J call TRBJ2-1; the match to TRBD1 covers 7 bases. Per the germline V gene, CDR1 is SGHVS and CDR2 is FQNEAQ. The J segment lost 0 bases and the V segment lost 7 bases, leaving 9 bases of the junction unmatched. This CDR3 comprises 16 residues. The CDR3, as DNA: TGTGCCAGCATCACCGGCGACAGGGTCTCCTACAATGAGCAGTTCTTC. Translated, it gives CASITGDRVSYNEQFF.

This clonotype has just a few counts. CDR3 loop: CASSPLMAPEQYF. The CDR3 bases are TGTGCCAGCAGCCCCCTCATGGCCCCCGAGCAGTACTTC. The chain recombines TRBV7-9 with TRBJ2-7; D ambiguous. CDR3 length: 13 amino acids. Germline lookup yields CDR1 SEHNR and CDR2 FQNEAQ (reference sequence). V gave up 5 bases and J gave up 6 bases, with 14 bases separating them. Looking up the rest from reference TRBV7-9 and TRBJ2-7 gives the full variable domain: DTGVSQNPRHKITKRGQNVTFRCDPISEHNRLYWYRQTLGQGPEFLTYFQNEAQLEKSRLLSDRFSAERPKGSFSTLEIQRTEQGDSAMYLCASSPLMAPEQYFGPGTRLTVT.

The chain carries TRBV7-2 and TRBJ2-3, with D tentatively TRBD1 (6 bases). The V gene's germline CDR1 is SGHTA and CDR2 FQGNSA. The CDR3 contains 17 residues. Trimming took 0 bases from V and 6 from J, leaving 19 bases between them. The CDR3 region has the DNA TGTGCCAGCAGCTTAGCTCAGCAGGGGTACCTCGGGGATACGCAGTATTTT. Translation gives CASSLAQQGYLGDTQYF.

V and J are TRBV3-1 and TRBJ2-1; tentative D call: TRBD1 (6 bases). The CDR3 contains 16 residues. Looked up from germline, CDR1 is LGHDT and CDR2 is YNNKEL (reference sequence). V shed 1 base and J shed 0 bases, with 10 bases lying between them. CDR3 amino acids: CASSQGGPVSYNEQFF. Here the CDR3 DNA reads TGTGCCAGCAGCCAAGGGGGGCCGGTCTCCTACAATGAGCAGTTCTTC.

This clonotype was observed many times. The chain joins TRBV11-1 to TRBJ1-1; no clear D gene. The CDR3 runs 13 residues. The V and J ends lost 2 bases and 1 base respectively, with 5 bases between them. Germline V gene data show CDR1 as SGHAT and CDR2 as FQDESV (reference sequence). DNA of the CDR3: TGTGCCAGCAGCTTACGATCGAACACTGAAGCTTTCTTT. This translates into CASSLRSNTEAFF.

J is TRBJ2-2 and V is TRBV12-3 or TRBV12-4, with 7 bases identical to TRBD1. This CDR3 region has 16 residues. J was trimmed by 8 bases and V by 4 bases; bases with no gene match: 13. DNA for the CDR3: TGTGCCAGCAGTTACGGACAGGTCCCCTCCTTGGGGGAGCTGTTTTTT. This gives the protein CASSYGQVPSLGELFF.

This clonotype was seen a handful of times. This chain connects TRBV25-1 to TRBJ2-7; perhaps TRBD1 as D (6 bases). CDR1 and CDR2 from the germline V gene are MGHDK and SYGVNS. The V gene lost 10 bases and the J gene lost 0 bases, with 10 bases spanning the gap. The CDR3 length is 12 residues. The CDR3 nucleotides are TGTGCCACCGGGGACACCTCCTACGAGCAGTACTTC. Translating gives CATGDTSYEQYF.

The chain joins TRBV9 to TRBJ1-2; 9 nucleotides align to TRBD1. The CDR3 spans 16 residues. Per the germline V gene, CDR1 is SGDLS and CDR2 is YYNGEE. The ends lost 0 bases at V and 6 bases at J; junction bases unmatched: 9. The CDR3 spells CASSVATGQGSNGYTF. In nucleotides, the CDR3 is TGTGCCAGCAGCGTAGCTACAGGACAGGGGTCAAATGGCTACACCTTC.

In its sample, this clonotype was seen a few times. The chain couples TRBV2 to TRBJ1-2; D might be TRBD1 (5 bases). Germline V lookup: CDR1 SNHLY, CDR2 FYNNEI. Between the trimmed V and J ends, which lost 2 bases and 5 bases, there was a span of 9 bases. CDR3 length: 13 residues. The CDR3 protein is CASSEWGEYGYTF. CDR3 nucleotide sequence: TGTGCCAGCAGTGAATGGGGGGAATATGGCTACACCTTC.

The V gene is TRBV12-3 or TRBV12-4, the J gene TRBJ2-7; no firm D call. The CDR3 length is 13 residues. The V and J ends lost 4 bases and 2 bases respectively, with 9 bases between them. The chain's CDR3 is CASSYGRPYEQYF. CDR3 nucleotides: TGTGCCAGCAGTTATGGCAGGCCCTACGAGCAGTACTTC.

This chain links TRBV5-1 with TRBJ2-1; the match to TRBD2 covers 8 bases. V gave up 4 bases and J gave up 0 bases; unmatched junction bases: 9. Per germline, CDR1 SGHRS and CDR2 YFSETQ. The CDR3 covers 17 residues. The CDR3, as DNA: TGCGCCAGCAGCGGGGGTCAAAGCGGGAGCTCCTACAATGAGCAGTTCTTC. The encoded protein is CASSGGQSGSSYNEQFF.

The table lists this clonotype with a few counts. CDR3: CASSINGLAAETQYF. DNA for the CDR3: TGTGCCAGCAGCATCAATGGGCTAGCAGCCGAGACCCAGTACTTC. The chain couples TRBV9 to TRBJ2-5; tentatively, D is TRBD2 (5 bases). Germline V gene lookup returns CDR1 SGDLS and CDR2 YYNGEE. Trimming removed 4 bases at V and 5 bases at J, with 18 bases between. The CDR3 has 15 amino acids. Filled out from reference TRBV9 and TRBJ2-5, the complete variable domain reads DSGVTQTPKHLITATGQRVTLRCSPRSGDLSVYWYQQSLDQGLQFLIQYYNGEERAKGNILERFSAQQFPDLHSELNLSSLELGDSALYFCASSINGLAAETQYFGPGTRLLVL.

This clonotype was found a few times. V is TRBV3-1 and J is TRBJ2-3; possibly TRBD1 for D (5 bases). V lost 0 bases, J lost 1 base, and 8 bases lay in between. The V gene's germline CDR1 is LGHDT and CDR2 YNNKEL (reference sequence). The CDR3 spans 15 residues. CDR3 in amino acids: CASSQEQARTDTQYF. DNA for the CDR3: TGTGCCAGCAGCCAAGAACAGGCCCGCACAGATACGCAGTATTTT.

This chain uses TRBV5-1 with TRBJ1-5, with D possibly being TRBD1 (5 bases). In germline, CDR1 is SGHRS, CDR2 YFSETQ. This CDR3 is 15 amino acids long. V lost 3 bases and J lost 5, with 15 bases in between. CDR3 bases: TGCGCCAGCAGCTCGGGGGACCTTCGGGATCAGCCCCAGCATTTT. Residues: CASSSGDLRDQPQHF. Full variable domain (remainder filled in from reference TRBV5-1 and TRBJ1-5): KAGVTQTPRYLIKTRGQQVTLSCSPISGHRSVSWYQQTPGQGLQFLFEYFSETQRNKGNFPGRFSGRQFSNSRSEMNVSTLELGDSALYLCASSSGDLRDQPQHFGDGTRLSIL.

This clonotype was seen a few times. The chain combines TRBV21-1 with TRBJ1-1; the table's D call, TRBD1, was not checked against the DNA. TRBV21-1 is a pseudogene locus. The CDR3 has 15 amino acids. CDR3 sequence: CASLKGKGENVRAFF. The CDR3 DNA reads TGTGCCAGCCTCAAAGGAAAGGGGGAAAATGTTAGAGCTTTCTTT.

This clonotype was detected a few times. The V and J genes are TRBV7-7 and TRBJ2-7; TRBD2 agrees at 7 bases. From germline, CDR1 is SSHAT and CDR2 FNYEAQ (reference sequence). This CDR3 has 13 amino acids. The junction had 3 bases not matched to a gene; V was cut back by 0 bases and J by 7 bases. CDR3 in amino acids: CASSLANGGEQYF. CDR3 in DNA: TGTGCCAGCAGCTTAGCAAACGGGGGGGAGCAGTACTTC.

A note on this clonotype: At one boundary the junction diverges from the germline segment, which might be a read error. The chain carries TRBV12-3 or TRBV12-4 and TRBJ1-4; D is undetermined. The length of the CDR3 is 14 residues. CDR3: CASSLDTYSEKLFF. The CDR3 nucleotides read TGTGCCAGCAGCTTAGACACCTATTCGGAAAAACTGTTTTTT.

A few counts support this clonotype. The chain combines TRBV2 with TRBJ2-1; tentatively, D is TRBD2 (7 bases). The V end lost 0 bases, the J end lost 8 bases, and 20 bases lay between the germline ends. CDR3 length equals 17 residues. Germline lookup yields CDR1 SNHLY and CDR2 FYNNEI. CDR3 in DNA: TGTGCCAGCAGTGAAGCGCTTCTGGGGGGGCCGCGGGATGAGCAGTTCTTC. Amino acids: CASSEALLGGPRDEQFF.

This clonotype was found a few times. The chain couples TRBV10-3 to TRBJ2-3, with 7 nucleotides matching TRBD1. Unmatched junction bases numbered 8, after V lost 4 bases and J lost 7 bases. Germline assignment: CDR1 ENHRY and CDR2 SYGVKD. This CDR3 has 14 amino acids. CDR3 sequence reads: CAISAAQGSNTQYF. Here the CDR3 DNA reads TGTGCCATCAGTGCCGCACAGGGGTCAAATACGCAGTATTTT.

There are a few counts of this clonotype. J is TRBJ2-7 and V is TRBV20-1; tentatively, D is TRBD1 (5 bases). Germline V lookup: CDR1 DFQATT, CDR2 SNEGSKA (reference sequence). V lost 2 bases, J lost 4 bases, and 6 bases lay in between. This CDR3 comprises 11 residues. CDR3 sequence (DNA): TGCAGTGCTAGATCAGGGTACGAGCAGTACTTC. It yields the protein CSARSGYEQYF.

This clonotype was observed a few times. The chain has TRBV3-1 and TRBJ2-1; the match to TRBD2 covers 11 bases. The CDR3 extends over 16 amino acids. The V and J ends lost 2 bases and 7 bases, in that order; junction bases with no gene match: 7. Germline CDR1 LGHDT, CDR2 YNNKEL (reference sequence). Here the CDR3 reads CASSQTLAGGQNEQFF. The CDR3 nucleotides are TGTGCCAGCAGCCAAACTCTAGCGGGAGGACAAAATGAGCAGTTCTTC.

This clonotype was counted only a few times. The J gene is TRBJ2-1, the V gene TRBV3-1; 10 bases are a match to TRBD2. The junction had 4 bases not matched to a gene; V was cut back by 0 bases and J by 5 bases. The germline V gene encodes CDR1 LGHDT and CDR2 YNNKEL (reference sequence). This CDR3 is built from 16 residues. The CDR3 DNA follows: TGTGCCAGCAGCCAAGAATCGCTAGCGGGAGACAATGAGCAGTTCTTC. Translation: CASSQESLAGDNEQFF.

This clonotype was seen at least ten times. This chain uses TRBV29-1 with TRBJ1-1; D is perhaps TRBD1 (6 bases). The CDR3 extends over 13 amino acids. From germline, CDR1 is SQVTM and CDR2 ANQGSEA. V was cut by 3 bases and J by 5 bases, with 13 bases left in between. In DNA, the CDR3 is TGCAGCGTTGAGGAAGGGGGTAGGACTGAAGCTTTCTTT. As protein: CSVEEGGRTEAFF.

This clonotype was counted a few times. This chain uses TRBV5-1 with TRBJ2-7; a possible D gene is TRBD1 (6 bases). The CDR3 length is 14 residues. CDR1 SGHRS and CDR2 YFSETQ come from the germline V gene. Trimming pared 0 bases from V and 6 bases from J, leaving 13 bases between. The CDR3 DNA is TGCGCCAGCAGCTTGGAGGGGGAGTGGGCCGAGCAGTACTTC. Its protein is CASSLEGEWAEQYF.

This chain joins TRBV28 and TRBJ2-7, with a possible D match to TRBD1 (6 bases). CDR1 MDHEN and CDR2 SYDVKM come from the germline V gene. CDR3 length: 14 amino acids. V dropped 11 bases and J dropped 6 bases, with 23 bases sitting between them. CDR3 region: CAVTRGETGREQYF. CDR3 sequence (DNA): TGTGCCGTAACCCGCGGTGAAACAGGGCGCGAGCAGTACTTC.